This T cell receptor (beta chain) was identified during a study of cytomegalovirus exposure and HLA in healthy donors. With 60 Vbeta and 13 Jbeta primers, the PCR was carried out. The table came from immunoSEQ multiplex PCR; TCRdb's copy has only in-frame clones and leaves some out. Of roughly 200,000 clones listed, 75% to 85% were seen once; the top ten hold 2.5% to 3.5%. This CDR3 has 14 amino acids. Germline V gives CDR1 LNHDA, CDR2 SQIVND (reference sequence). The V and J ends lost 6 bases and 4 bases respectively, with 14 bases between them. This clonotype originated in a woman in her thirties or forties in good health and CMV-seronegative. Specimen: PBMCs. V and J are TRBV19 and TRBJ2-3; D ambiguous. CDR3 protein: CASRSPRTADTQYF. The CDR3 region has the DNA TGTGCCAGTAGGTCTCCACGAACAGCAGATACGCAGTATTTT.